This TCR beta chain was captured by sequencing in a study of T cells in Graves' hyperthyroidism and ophthalmopathy. Study-wide results and caveats: Blood also contained most expanded thyroid clonotypes above 0.001. Progression to ophthalmopathy was predicted a median of approximately 6.4 months early.

TCR beta CDR3 region amplification was performed from RNA transcripts. First-round RT-PCR of the TCR CDR3 relied on the HTBI primer set. Each CDR3 protein is one row after TCRdb ran MiXCR on the multiplex PCR reads. The sample records approximately 870,000 distinct CDR3 sequences, about 38% being singletons. Uncontrolled infections, other autoimmune diseases, pregnancy or lactation led to exclusion of patients. For the diagnoses, clinical symptoms, serum thyroxine and TRAb, thyroid ultrasound and orbital computed tomography were used. V lost 8 bases to trimming and J lost 8 bases; unmatched junction nucleotides: 10. This CDR3 spans 14 amino acids. Germline CDR1 is SNHLY and CDR2 is FYNNEI. Ten or more counts support this clonotype. What it binds is not known.

This chain links TRBV2 with TRBJ1-4, with 8 bases identical to TRBD1. The clonotype originates from a man younger than 30 with Graves' hyperthyroidism. The material sequenced was blood. This CDR3 reads CASVTGTGSEKLFF. DNA of the CDR3: TGTGCCAGCGTAACCGGGACAGGCTCCGAAAAACTGTTTTTT.